Each of the 9 T cell receptor beta chains below was sequenced from the same sample in a study of T cell clones after liver transplantation (dated by TCRdb to about 2019). This specimen's time point label, interpreted: pre-transplant. Library preparation used the immunoSEQ multiplex PCR assay. In its TCRdb copy, this immuneACCESS table keeps in-frame sequences only and misses some clones. Where compared with another copy, unresolved V genes explain less than half of these, and the others have no known cause. Present in this sample are tens of thousands of clones, more than 75% of which were seen just once. Approximately 2.4% of the sample is in the top ten clones. The source material was CD4+ T cells from blood, sampled before liver transplant. The receptors were gathered from a human donor who received a liver transplant.

The CDR3 reads CASTKWAGVTDTQYF. As DNA, the CDR3 is TGTGCCAGCACCAAATGGGCGGGAGTTACAGATACGCAGTATTTT. The chain combines TRBV6-5 with TRBJ2-3, with 7 bases aligning to TRBD2. J lost 3 bases, V lost 7 bases, and 10 bases had no gene match. Germline V gene sequence: CDR1 MNHEY, CDR2 SVGAGI. The CDR3 is 15 residues long.

This rearrangement joins TRBV6-5 to TRBJ1-5; 7 bases map to TRBD1. Germline CDR1 MNHEY, CDR2 SVGAGI. Trimming took 7 bases from V and 4 from J; bases not matched to a gene: 10. This CDR3 spans 15 amino acids. The CDR3 here is CASNPTGPENQPQHF. CDR3 sequence (DNA): TGTGCCAGCAACCCGACAGGGCCGGAAAATCAGCCCCAGCATTTT.

This chain joins TRBV6-1 and TRBJ2-3; a weak D match, TRBD1 (6 bases). Trimming took off 3 bases at V and 4 bases at J, with 8 bases between the two ends. The CDR3 runs 13 residues. From germline, CDR1 is MNHNS and CDR2 SASEGT. The CDR3 sequence: CASSETGPDTQYF. CDR3 DNA: TGTGCCAGCAGTGAGACAGGACCAGATACGCAGTATTTT.

This chain uses TRBV7-9 with TRBJ2-7; tentative D call: TRBD2 (5 bases). CDR1 and CDR2 (germline): SEHNR, FQNEAQ (reference sequence). This CDR3 comprises 13 residues. Deletions cut 0 bases from V and 6 bases from J, with 9 bases between. CDR3 in DNA: TGTGCCAGCAGCTTAGCGAGGAGCGGCGAGCAGTACTTC. Translating gives CASSLARSGEQYF. Full variable domain (remainder filled in from reference TRBV7-9 and TRBJ2-7): DTGVSQNPRHKITKRGQNVTFRCDPISEHNRLYWYRQTLGQGPEFLTYFQNEAQLEKSRLLSDRFSAERPKGSFSTLEIQRTEQGDSAMYLCASSLARSGEQYFGPGTRLTVT.

CDR3 sequence: CATAEDHSSYEQYF. The CDR3 region has the DNA TGTGCCACTGCAGAGGACCACAGCTCCTACGAGCAGTACTTC. The chain links TRBV19 to TRBJ2-7; D ambiguous. The CDR3 sequence is 14 residues long. Germline V gene lookup returns CDR1 LNHDA and CDR2 SQIVND (reference sequence). V was pared by 10 bases and J by 0 bases, with 16 bases between.

V is TRBV28 and J is TRBJ2-7; the match to TRBD1 covers 7 bases. This CDR3 is built from 14 residues. The V gene's germline CDR1 is MDHEN and CDR2 SYDVKM. Losses at the gene ends were 4 bases for V and 6 bases for J; bases not matched to a gene: 9. DNA for the CDR3: TGTGCCAGCAGTTCCGAGGGGGCGTCCGTCGAGCAGTACTTC. This gives the protein CASSSEGASVEQYF.

V usage is TRBV30 and J usage is TRBJ1-6; tentatively, D is TRBD1 (6 bases). Germline assignment: CDR1 GTSNPN and CDR2 SVGIG (reference sequence). The CDR3 sequence is 16 residues long. V dropped 2 bases and J dropped 0 bases, with 11 bases sitting between them. CDR3 DNA: TGTGCCTGGAGTCCCAGGGGTATCTCCTATAATTCACCCCTCCACTTT. Its translation is CAWSPRGISYNSPLHF.

The V call is TRBV6-4, the J call TRBJ2-3, with no clear D. Trimming took 4 bases from V and 1 from J, leaving 3 bases between them. CDR3 length equals 12 residues. CDR1 is MRHNA and CDR2 is SNTAGT in the germline V gene. The CDR3 DNA reads TGTGCCAGCAGTGCGGGCACAGATACGCAGTATTTT. Protein product: CASSAGTDTQYF.

The CDR3 spells CASSAYRGNTEAFF. Here the CDR3 DNA reads TGTGCCAGCAGCGCGTACCGGGGCAACACTGAAGCTTTCTTT. This chain joins TRBV7-6 and TRBJ1-1; perhaps TRBD1 as D (5 bases). V lost 5 bases and J lost 2, with 12 bases in between. CDR1 and CDR2 (germline): SGHVS, FNYEAQ. CDR3 length equals 14 residues.